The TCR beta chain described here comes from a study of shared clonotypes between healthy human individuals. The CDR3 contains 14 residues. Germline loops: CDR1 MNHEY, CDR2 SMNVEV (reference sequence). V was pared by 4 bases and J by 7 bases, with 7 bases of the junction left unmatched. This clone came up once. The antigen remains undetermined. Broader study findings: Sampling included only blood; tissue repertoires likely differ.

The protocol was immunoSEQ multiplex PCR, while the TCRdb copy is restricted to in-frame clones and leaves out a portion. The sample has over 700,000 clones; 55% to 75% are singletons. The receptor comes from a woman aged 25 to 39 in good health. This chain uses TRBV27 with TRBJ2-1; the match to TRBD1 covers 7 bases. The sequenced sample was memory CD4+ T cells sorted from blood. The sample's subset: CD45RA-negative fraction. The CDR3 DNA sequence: TGTGCCAGCAGTTCATTGACAGGGATAAATGAGCAGTTCTTC. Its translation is CASSSLTGINEQFF.